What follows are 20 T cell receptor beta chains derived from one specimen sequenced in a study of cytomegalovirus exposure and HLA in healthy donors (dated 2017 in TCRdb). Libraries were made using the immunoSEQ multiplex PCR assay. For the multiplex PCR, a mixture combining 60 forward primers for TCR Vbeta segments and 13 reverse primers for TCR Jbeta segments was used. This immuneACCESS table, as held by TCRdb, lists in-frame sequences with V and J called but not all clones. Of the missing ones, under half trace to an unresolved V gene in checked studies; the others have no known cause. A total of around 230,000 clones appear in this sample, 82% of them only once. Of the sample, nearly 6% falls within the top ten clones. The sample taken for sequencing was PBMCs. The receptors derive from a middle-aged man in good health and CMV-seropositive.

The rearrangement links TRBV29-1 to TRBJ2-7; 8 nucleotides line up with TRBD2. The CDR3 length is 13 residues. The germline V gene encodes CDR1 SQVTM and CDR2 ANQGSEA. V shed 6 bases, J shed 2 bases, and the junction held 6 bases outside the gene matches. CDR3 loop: CSVLSGDAYEQYF. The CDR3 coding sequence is TGCAGCGTACTTAGCGGGGATGCCTACGAGCAGTACTTC.

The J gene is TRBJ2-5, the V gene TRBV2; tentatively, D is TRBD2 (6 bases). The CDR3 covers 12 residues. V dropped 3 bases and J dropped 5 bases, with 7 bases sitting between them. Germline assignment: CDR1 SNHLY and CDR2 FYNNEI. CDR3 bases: TGTGCCAGCAGTGATGCGGGGGAGACCCAGTACTTC. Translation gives CASSDAGETQYF.

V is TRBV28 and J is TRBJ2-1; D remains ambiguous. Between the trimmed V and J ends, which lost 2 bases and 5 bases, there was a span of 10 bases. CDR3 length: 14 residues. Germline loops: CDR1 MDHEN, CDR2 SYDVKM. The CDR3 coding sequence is TGTGCCAGCAGTTTAACTCCACCCCACAATGAGCAGTTCTTC. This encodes CASSLTPPHNEQFF.

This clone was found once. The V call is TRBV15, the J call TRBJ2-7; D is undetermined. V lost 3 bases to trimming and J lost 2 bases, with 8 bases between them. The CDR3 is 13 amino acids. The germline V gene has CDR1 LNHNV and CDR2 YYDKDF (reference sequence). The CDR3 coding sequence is TGTGCCACCAGCAGCTCAGCGACCTACGAGCAGTACGTC. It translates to CATSSSATYEQYV.

CDR3 residues: CASSKSGRVRETQYF. The DNA of the CDR3 is TGTGCCAGCAGCAAAAGCGGGAGGGTCCGAGAGACCCAGTACTTC. The chain carries TRBV6-5 and TRBJ2-5; TRBD2 matches at 10 bases. The germline gives CDR1 MNHEY, CDR2 SVGAGI. The CDR3 spans 15 residues. J lost 4 bases, V lost 6 bases, and 8 bases had no gene match.

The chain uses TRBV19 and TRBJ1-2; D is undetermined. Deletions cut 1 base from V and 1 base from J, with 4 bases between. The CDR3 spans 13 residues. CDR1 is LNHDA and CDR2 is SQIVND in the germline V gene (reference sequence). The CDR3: CASSIASNYGYTF. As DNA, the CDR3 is TGTGCCAGTAGTATAGCCAGTAACTATGGCTACACCTTC.

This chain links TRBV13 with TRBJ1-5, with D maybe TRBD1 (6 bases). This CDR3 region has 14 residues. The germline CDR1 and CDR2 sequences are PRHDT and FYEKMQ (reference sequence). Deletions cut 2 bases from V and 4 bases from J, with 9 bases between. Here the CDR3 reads CASSLSGENQPQHF. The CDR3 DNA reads TGTGCCAGCAGCTTATCAGGGGAAAATCAGCCCCAGCATTTT.

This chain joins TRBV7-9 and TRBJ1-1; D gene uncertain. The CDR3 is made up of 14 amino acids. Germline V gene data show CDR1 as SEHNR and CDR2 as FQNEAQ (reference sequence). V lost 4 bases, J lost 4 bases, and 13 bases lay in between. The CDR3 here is CASSSPRSGTEAFF. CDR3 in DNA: TGTGCCAGCAGCTCACCCCGAAGCGGCACTGAAGCTTTCTTT.

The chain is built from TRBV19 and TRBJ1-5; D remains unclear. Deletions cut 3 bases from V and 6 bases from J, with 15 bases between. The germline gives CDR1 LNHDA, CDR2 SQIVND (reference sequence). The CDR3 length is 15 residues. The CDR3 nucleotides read TGTGCCAGTAGTATTGGGTTGGCGGCGGGTCAGCCCCAGCATTTT. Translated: CASSIGLAAGQPQHF.

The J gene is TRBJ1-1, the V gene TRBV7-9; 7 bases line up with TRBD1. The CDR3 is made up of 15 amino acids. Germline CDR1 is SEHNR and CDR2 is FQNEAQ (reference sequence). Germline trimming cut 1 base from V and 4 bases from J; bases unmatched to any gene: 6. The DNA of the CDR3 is TGTGCCAGCAGCTTAGTAGGGGGCCGGAGCACTGAAGCTTTCTTT. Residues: CASSLVGGRSTEAFF.

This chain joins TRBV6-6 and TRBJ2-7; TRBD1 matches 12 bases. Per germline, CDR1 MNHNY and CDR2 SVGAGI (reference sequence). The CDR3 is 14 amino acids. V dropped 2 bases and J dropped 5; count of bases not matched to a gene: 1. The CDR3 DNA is TGTGCCAGCAGTTACGGGACAGGGGGCCACGAGCAGTACTTC. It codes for CASSYGTGGHEQYF.

CDR3 residues: CASSYSSGRRRDIQYF. The DNA of the CDR3 is TGTGCCAGCAGTTATTCTAGCGGGAGGAGACGGGACATTCAGTACTTC. The chain employs TRBV6-5 and TRBJ2-4, with TRBD2 identical over 11 bases. Germline CDR1 MNHEY, CDR2 SVGAGI. The CDR3 has 16 amino acids. J was trimmed by 8 bases and V by 3 bases; bases with no gene match: 9.

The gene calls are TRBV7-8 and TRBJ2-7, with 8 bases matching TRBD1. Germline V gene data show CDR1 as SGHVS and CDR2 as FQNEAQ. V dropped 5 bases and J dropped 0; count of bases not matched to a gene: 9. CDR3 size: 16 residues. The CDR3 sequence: CASSLWTGIASYEQYF. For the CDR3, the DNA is TGTGCCAGCAGCCTTTGGACAGGGATTGCCTCCTACGAGCAGTACTTC.

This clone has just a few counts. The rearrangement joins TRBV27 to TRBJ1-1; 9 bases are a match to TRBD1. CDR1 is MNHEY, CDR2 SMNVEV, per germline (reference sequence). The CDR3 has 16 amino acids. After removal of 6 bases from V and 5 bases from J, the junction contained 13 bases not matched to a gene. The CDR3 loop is CASSRSFGQGRTEAFF. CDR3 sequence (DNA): TGTGCCAGCAGCCGCTCTTTTGGACAGGGGAGGACTGAAGCTTTCTTT.

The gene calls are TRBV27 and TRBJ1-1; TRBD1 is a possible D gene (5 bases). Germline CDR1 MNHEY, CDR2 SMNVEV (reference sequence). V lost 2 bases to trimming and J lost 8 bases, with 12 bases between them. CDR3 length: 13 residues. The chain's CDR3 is CASSLGGRGEAFF. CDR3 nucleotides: TGTGCCAGCAGTTTAGGGGGGAGAGGGGAAGCTTTCTTT.

Written as DNA, the CDR3 is TGTGCCAGCAGCACAAGACTAGCGGGACACCCAGATACGCAGTATTTT. Translation: CASSTRLAGHPDTQYF. This chain links TRBV5-4 with TRBJ2-3; TRBD2 agrees at 11 bases. The V and J ends lost 4 bases and 4 bases, in that order; junction bases with no gene match: 8. This CDR3 has 16 amino acids. Germline values: CDR1 SGHNT, CDR2 YYREEE (reference sequence).

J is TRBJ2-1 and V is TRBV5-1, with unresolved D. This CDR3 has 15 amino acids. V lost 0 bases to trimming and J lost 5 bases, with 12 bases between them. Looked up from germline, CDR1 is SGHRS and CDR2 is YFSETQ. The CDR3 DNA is TGCGCCAGCAGCTTGGTAGATCCTAGAAACAATGAGCAGTTCTTC. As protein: CASSLVDPRNNEQFF.

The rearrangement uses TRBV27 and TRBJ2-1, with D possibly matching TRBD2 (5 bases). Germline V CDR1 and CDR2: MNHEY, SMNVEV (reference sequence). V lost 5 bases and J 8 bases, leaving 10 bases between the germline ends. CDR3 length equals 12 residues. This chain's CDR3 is CASSTGLYEQFF. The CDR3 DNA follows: TGTGCCAGCAGTACCGGACTGTATGAGCAGTTCTTC.

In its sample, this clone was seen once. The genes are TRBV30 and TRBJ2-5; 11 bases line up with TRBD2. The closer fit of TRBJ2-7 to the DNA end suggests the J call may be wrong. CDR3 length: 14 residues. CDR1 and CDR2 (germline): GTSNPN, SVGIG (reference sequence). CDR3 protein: CAWRVAGGPYEQYF. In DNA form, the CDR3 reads TGTGCCTGGAGGGTAGCGGGAGGGCCCTACGAGCAGTACTTC.

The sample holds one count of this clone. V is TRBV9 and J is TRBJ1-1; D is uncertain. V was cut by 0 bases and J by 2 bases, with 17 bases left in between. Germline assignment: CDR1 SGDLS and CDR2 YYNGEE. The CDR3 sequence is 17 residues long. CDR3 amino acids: CASSVVRSSGVNTEAFF. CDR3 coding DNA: TGTGCCAGCAGCGTAGTTCGATCGTCCGGGGTTAACACTGAAGCTTTCTTT. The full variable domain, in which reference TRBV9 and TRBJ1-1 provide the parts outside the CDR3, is DSGVTQTPKHLITATGQRVTLRCSPRSGDLSVYWYQQSLDQGLQFLIQYYNGEERAKGNILERFSAQQFPDLHSELNLSSLELGDSALYFCASSVVRSSGVNTEAFFGQGTRLTVV.